These 3 T cell receptor beta chains originate from one sample sequenced in a study of CD8+ T cells in alopecia areata. Lesional scalp tissue (obtained by punch biopsy) and peripheral blood were collected from alopecia areata patients. Sequencing used cDNA as its template, made by extracting RNA and reverse transcribing it. Sequenced by immunoSEQ multiplex PCR; TCRdb stores in-frame clones only, minus some. Of approximately 13,000 clones in the sample, 50% to 70% were seen once. Sample: skin, taken at week 0. All receptors derive from a human donor with alopecia areata.

The genes are TRBV28 and TRBJ1-6; 11 bases match TRBD1. V trimming: 4 bases; J trimming: 10 bases; junction bases outside the gene matches: 9. Germline CDR1 MDHEN, CDR2 SYDVKM. The CDR3 extends over 16 amino acids. CDR3 coding DNA: TGTGCCAGCAGTTCCCTCCGGGACAGGGGGATATCACCCCTCCACTTT. This gives the protein CASSSLRDRGISPLHF.

In this sample, this clone turned up once. This rearrangement joins TRBV29-1 to TRBJ1-2; maybe TRBD1 (6 bases). The V end was cut by 3 bases, the J end by 4 bases, with 15 bases between. The germline V gene encodes CDR1 SQVTM and CDR2 ANQGSEA. This CDR3 region has 14 residues. CDR3 amino acids: CSVDSGEVGYGYTF. The DNA of the CDR3 is TGCAGCGTTGATTCAGGGGAAGTTGGCTATGGCTACACCTTC.

This clone showed up just a few times. The V call is TRBV7-9, the J call TRBJ2-5; D unresolved. Germline CDR1 SEHNR, CDR2 FQNEAQ (reference sequence). CDR3 size: 14 residues. V was pared by 2 bases and J by 5 bases, with 12 bases between. DNA of the CDR3: TGTGCCAGCAGCTTACAAGCGAATCGGGAGACCCAGTACTTC. This encodes CASSLQANRETQYF.